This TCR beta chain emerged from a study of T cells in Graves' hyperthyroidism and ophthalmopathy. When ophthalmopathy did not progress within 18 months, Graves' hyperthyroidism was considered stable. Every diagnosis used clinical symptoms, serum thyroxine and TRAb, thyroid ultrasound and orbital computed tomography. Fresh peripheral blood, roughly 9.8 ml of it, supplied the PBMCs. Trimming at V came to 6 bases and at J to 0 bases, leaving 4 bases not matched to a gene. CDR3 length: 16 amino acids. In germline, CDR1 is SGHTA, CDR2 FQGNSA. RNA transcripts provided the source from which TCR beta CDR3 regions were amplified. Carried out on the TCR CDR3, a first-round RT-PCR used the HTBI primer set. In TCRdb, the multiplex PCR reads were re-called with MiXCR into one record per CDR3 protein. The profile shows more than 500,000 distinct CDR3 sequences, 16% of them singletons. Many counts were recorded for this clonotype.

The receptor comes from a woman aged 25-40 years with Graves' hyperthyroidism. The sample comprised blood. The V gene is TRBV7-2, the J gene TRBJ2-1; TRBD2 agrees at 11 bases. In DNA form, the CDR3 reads TGTGCCAGCAGTAGACTAGCGGGAAGCTCCTACAATGAGCAGTTCTTC. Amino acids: CASSRLAGSSYNEQFF.